This T cell receptor (beta chain) was recorded in a study of blood T cell repertoires in COVID-19. Across the study: PBMCs, B-cell-depleted T cells, or T cells provided the cDNA or gDNA that made up the material.

In the source study's methods: Cell counts per sample came from amplifying reference gene primers. Assay used: immunoSEQ multiplex PCR; TCRdb lists only in-frame clones, some missing. D and trimming were read from the DNA, whereas the V and J calls and clone size are those reported in that table. The sample has over 100,000 clones, less than 90% seen once. CDR1 and CDR2 (germline): SNHLY, FYNNEI. The CDR3 runs to 14 residues. Trimming took off 4 bases at V and 0 bases at J, with 7 bases between the two ends. This chain uses TRBV2 with TRBJ1-3, with D uncertain. The sequence was obtained from a woman aged 60-70 years with acute or convalescent COVID-19. Material: peripheral blood. The CDR3 reads CASSVGGSGNTIYF. CDR3 DNA: TGTGCCAGCAGTGTGGGAGGCTCTGGAAACACCATATATTTT.